The 13 T cell receptor beta chains below all came from one sample that was sequenced in a study of blood T cell repertoires in COVID-19. Measured with immunoSEQ multiplex PCR; TCRdb has only the in-frame clones, and not every one. The sample lists approximately 160,000 clones, under 90% occurring once. Material: PBMCs or T cells enriched from blood (not recorded which). The receptors derive from a woman aged 50 to 65 who had recovered from COVID-19.

The rearrangement uses TRBV28 and TRBJ1-5; 8 bases match TRBD1. This CDR3 region has 18 residues. After removal of 4 bases from V and 7 bases from J, the junction contained 18 bases not matched to a gene. Looked up from germline, CDR1 is MDHEN and CDR2 is SYDVKM. Here the CDR3 reads CASSSIQTGAAFGQPQHF. Written as DNA, the CDR3 is TGTGCCAGCAGTTCGATTCAGACAGGGGCCGCCTTTGGGCAGCCCCAGCATTTT.

This sequence joins TRBV28 and TRBJ2-2, with a possible D match to TRBD1 (6 bases). CDR1 and CDR2 (germline): MDHEN, SYDVKM. V lost 8 bases, J lost 7 bases, and 23 bases lay in between. The CDR3 extends over 16 amino acids. As DNA, the CDR3 is TGTGCCAGCTTTTCCGGCCGGACAGCCACCCTCGGGGAGCTGTTTTTT. Encoded protein: CASFSGRTATLGELFF.

The count of this clone is one. The gene calls are TRBV9 and TRBJ1-1; D remains ambiguous. The CDR3 runs to 14 residues. Trimming left V 0 bases short and J 0 bases short, with 6 bases between. Looked up from germline, CDR1 is SGDLS and CDR2 is YYNGEE. CDR3 residues: CASSVDTLNTEAFF. DNA of the CDR3: TGTGCCAGCAGCGTAGACACCTTGAACACTGAAGCTTTCTTT.

The genes are TRBV18 and TRBJ2-5, with 11 bases that match TRBD2. The CDR3 is 18 residues long. Germline CDR1 KGHSH, CDR2 LQKENI. The trim removed 8 bases at V and 1 base at J, leaving 15 bases unmatched. CDR3 protein: CASTRDASGGPTQETQYF. Here the CDR3 DNA reads TGTGCCAGCACCCGCGATGCTAGCGGGGGGCCTACCCAAGAGACCCAGTACTTC.

The chain joins TRBV11-2 to TRBJ2-1, with 15 bases lining up with TRBD2. V shed 5 bases, J shed 10 bases, and the junction held 6 bases outside the gene matches. This CDR3 is 15 amino acids long. The germline gives CDR1 SGHAT, CDR2 FQNNGV. The CDR3 bases are TGTGCCAGCAGCCAGGGGGGGACTAGCGGGAGGGAGCAGTTCTTC. The encoded protein is CASSQGGTSGREQFF.

V usage is TRBV18 and J usage is TRBJ1-2, with 8 bases lining up with TRBD1. Germline CDR1 KGHSH, CDR2 LQKENI. The CDR3 runs 15 residues. Trimming at V came to 3 bases and at J to 3 bases, leaving 6 bases not matched to a gene. The DNA of the CDR3 is TGTGCCAGCTCACCTTCACAGGGGGGACACTATGGCTACACCTTC. It yields the protein CASSPSQGGHYGYTF.

The rearrangement joins TRBV7-9 to TRBJ2-3; D is ambiguous. The CDR3 consists of 14 residues. V lost 2 bases, J lost 6 bases, and 12 bases lay in between. Looked up from germline, CDR1 is SEHNR and CDR2 is FQNEAQ (reference sequence). Written as DNA, the CDR3 is TGTGCCAGCAGCTTACGGCCTGGGCTGGATACGCAGTATTTT. It translates to CASSLRPGLDTQYF.

V is TRBV18 and J is TRBJ1-2; tentative D call: TRBD1 (5 bases). The germline V gene encodes CDR1 KGHSH and CDR2 LQKENI. The CDR3 covers 14 residues. The germline V and J ends were trimmed by 2 bases and 4 bases, with 11 bases remaining between them. CDR3 DNA sequence: TGTGCCAGCTCACCAGGGGCGGACGGCTATGGCTACACCTTC. Residues: CASSPGADGYGYTF. Drawing the rest from reference TRBV18 and TRBJ1-2, the complete variable domain is NAGVMQNPRHLVRRRGQEARLRCSPMKGHSHVYWYRQLPEEGLKFMVYLQKENIIDESGMPKERFSAEFPKEGPSILRIQQVVRGDSAAYFCASSPGADGYGYTFGSGTRLTVV.

This clone was seen once. The chain joins TRBV10-3 to TRBJ2-5; tentatively, D is TRBD1 (6 bases). The CDR3 length is 15 residues. Trimming cost V 9 bases and J 0 bases, with 17 bases left between them. Looked up from germline, CDR1 is ENHRY and CDR2 is SYGVKD. CDR3 sequence: CAISPQGWYQETQYF. CDR3 in DNA: TGTGCCATTTCTCCACAGGGATGGTACCAAGAGACCCAGTACTTC.

The chain has TRBV2 and TRBJ1-3, with D possibly being TRBD1 (5 bases). The germline V and J ends were trimmed by 2 bases and 0 bases, with 8 bases remaining between them. CDR3 length equals 15 residues. Germline V gene data show CDR1 as SNHLY and CDR2 as FYNNEI. The CDR3 sequence is CASSEPRVSGNTIYF. CDR3 bases: TGTGCCAGCAGTGAACCCAGGGTCTCTGGAAACACCATATATTTT.

The rearrangement joins TRBV11-1 to TRBJ1-3; no reliable D call. CDR3 length: 16 amino acids. V was clipped by 5 bases and J by 0 bases, with 14 bases between them. Looked up from germline, CDR1 is SGHAT and CDR2 is FQDESV (reference sequence). CDR3 loop: CASSDRRRSSGNTIYF. CDR3 bases: TGTGCCAGCAGCGACCGGAGGCGAAGCTCTGGAAACACCATATATTTT. The whole variable domain, filled in from reference TRBV11-1 and TRBJ1-3, reads EAEVAQSPRYKITEKSQAVAFWCDPISGHATLYWYRQILGQGPELLVQFQDESVVDDSQLPKDRFSAERLKGVDSTLKIQPAELGDSAMYLCASSDRRRSSGNTIYFGEGSWLTVV.

This sequence joins TRBV29-1 and TRBJ2-7; 8 bases match TRBD2. Germline CDR1 and CDR2: SQVTM and ANQGSEA. The CDR3 covers 13 residues. J lost 4 bases, V lost 3 bases, and 5 bases had no gene match. This CDR3 is CSVDPGGGYEQYF. CDR3 DNA sequence: TGCAGCGTTGACCCCGGGGGGGGGTACGAGCAGTACTTC.

This clone turned up a few times. The V gene is TRBV4-3, the J gene TRBJ1-2; D uncertain. Germline assignment: CDR1 LGHNA and CDR2 YSLEER. Trimming removed 4 bases at V and 2 bases at J, with 14 bases between. There are 15 residues in the CDR3. In DNA form, the CDR3 reads TGCGCCAGCAGCCCCGCCACTAGAGGGAACTATGGCTACACCTTC. Translation: CASSPATRGNYGYTF.